This T cell receptor beta chain was retrieved from a study of T cell responses to AZD1222 COVID-19 vaccine. Overall study findings and caveats: Nearly half of spike-specific TCRs reportedly go after variant regions that carry no mutations.

Comments on this clone: Its antigen is unknown.

The CDR3 loop spans 15 amino acids. V was shortened by 5 bases and J by 4 bases, with 17 bases between the two germline ends. Germline V gives CDR1 LNHDA, CDR2 SQIVND (reference sequence). Clones were read by immunoSEQ multiplex PCR, and TCRdb kept only the in-frame ones, dropping some. The table lists around 110,000 clones, 70% to 90% of them singletons. This chain links TRBV19 with TRBJ1-2; a possible D gene is TRBD1 (6 bases). Sequenced material: peripheral blood, taken 28 days after the second AZD1222 dose. This clonotype originated in an adult who received the AZD1222 COVID-19 vaccine. CDR3 sequence: CASSPQGWAPYGYTF. The DNA of the CDR3 is TGTGCCAGTAGTCCTCAGGGGTGGGCACCCTATGGCTACACCTTC.